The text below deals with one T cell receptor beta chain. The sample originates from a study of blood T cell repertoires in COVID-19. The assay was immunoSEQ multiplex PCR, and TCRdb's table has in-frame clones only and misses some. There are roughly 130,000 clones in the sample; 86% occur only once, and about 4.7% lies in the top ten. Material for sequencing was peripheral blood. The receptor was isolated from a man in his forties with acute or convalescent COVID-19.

CDR3 protein: CASSPGAGQTEAFF. The CDR3 coding sequence is TGTGCCAGCTCACCGGGGGCGGGACAGACTGAAGCTTTCTTT. The chain links TRBV18 to TRBJ1-1; 7 positions match TRBD1. The CDR3 is 14 amino acids. The germline V gene has CDR1 KGHSH and CDR2 LQKENI. Trimming at V came to 3 bases and at J to 5 bases, leaving 6 bases not matched to a gene.